This entry features one T cell receptor (beta chain) sequence. Its antigen remains undetermined. Per-base qualities were not stored, and no clone one base away is much larger. These data belong to a study of T cell responses to AZD1222 COVID-19 vaccine (dated by TCRdb to the early 2020s). As for the study more broadly: AZD1222 recipients whose second dose came at about 4 weeks and those whose second dose came at about 12 weeks were combined into one group, since spike-specific TCR depth and breadth did not differ between the two schedules. Trial participants were enrolled by age into subgroups of 18-55, 56-69 and 70-plus years, and around 150, 28 and 57 TCR-sequenced participants, respectively, were included in these subgroups. TCR sequencing was performed for some 250 trial participants, of whom around 210 were given two doses of AZD1222 and roughly 25 were given two doses of MenACWY control vaccine. Overall study results and their limits: Epitopes outside the regions mutated in the B.1.351 and B.1.1.7 variants were reportedly recognized by nearly half of the unique spike-specific TCRs. The 56-69-year group was small, and its depth increase did not reach significance, likely because of low power. Only five to seven AZD1222 recipients were SARS-CoV-2 seropositive at baseline, limiting conclusions about previously exposed vaccinees. Most participants were white British and females outnumbered males, and the authors suggested that clonal diversity may have been underestimated. After two AZD1222 doses, both the breadth and the depth of spike-specific TCRs were significantly higher than at day 0 and than in MenACWY recipients. No day 14 peak-response samples were available, so repertoires were characterized only after the peak T cell response. The whole spike protein was spanned by vaccine-associated CD4 TCRs, and dominant responses were seen in regions 160-218 and 743-854.

What the time point label conveys for this sample: baseline before first vaccination. Vaccinee samples were obtained from the UK trials COV001 and COV002, which included a single-blind randomized controlled phase 2/3 trial of AZD1222 (ChAdOx1 nCoV-19) in healthy adults. Trial participant PBMC samples were collected at day 0 and day 28 after the second dose for TCRbeta chain sequencing. The CDR3 regions of human TCRbeta chains were analyzed by immunosequencing. Per the source publication's procedure: TCRs in the repertoires were compared against a reference library of SARS-CoV-2-specific TCRs that had been generated with the MIRA antigen-specificity platform. Breadth was defined as the fraction of unique TCRs that were SARS-CoV-2-associated. Depth was defined as the fraction of total T cells that were SARS-CoV-2-associated. Each spike-specific TCR was assigned to its reactive spike region and to a CD4 or CD8 class using the MIRA data. Log10-transformed breadth and depth values were compared by one-way ANOVA with Sidak's multiple comparisons tests. TCRdb retrieved this table from immuneACCESS and kept in-frame rearrangements only. Not all clones are present; in checked studies, unresolved V genes account for under half, and no reason is known for the remainder. The V and J calls and the clone size are those of that table, but D and trimming were determined from the DNA. The table for this sample lists about 86,000 clones; 90% of them were counted only once. Of the sample, around 3% falls within the top ten clones.

The CDR3 covers 15 residues, taking in both the cysteine and the phenylalanine. Just the 45-base CDR3 DNA is kept, in frame starting at base 1. According to the germline V gene, CDR1 reads KGHSH and CDR2 reads LQKENI. Between the V and J ends, shortened by 4 bases and 0 bases respectively, the junction contains 13 bases. The rearranged segments are TRBV18 and TRBJ2-7, with TRBD2 as a weak D call on 6 bases. The sequence was obtained from an adult in good health. The sample in question was peripheral blood, obtained on day 0 of AZD1222 vaccination. The CDR3 in this case is CASSLAAGGSYEQYF. The DNA sequence is given as TGTGCCAGCTCACTGGCCGCCGGGGGCTCCTACGAGCAGTACTTC.